These 17 T cell receptor beta chains came from one sample sequenced in a study of blood T cell repertoires in COVID-19. TCRdb's copy holds only in-frame clones and misses some; the assay was immunoSEQ multiplex PCR. The sample lists tens of thousands of clones, 65% to 85% occurring once. Source material: peripheral blood. The receptors shown here come from a man older than 75 with active or convalescent COVID-19.

The rearrangement joins TRBV28 to TRBJ2-7; 11 bases match TRBD1. CDR3 length equals 17 residues. Trimming cost V 6 bases and J 7 bases; bases outside gene matches: 17. Germline values: CDR1 MDHEN, CDR2 SYDVKM. Here the CDR3 reads CASSLRPGTGGAREQYF. CDR3 coding DNA: TGTGCCAGCAGCCTACGTCCCGGGACAGGGGGGGCCAGGGAGCAGTACTTC.

The chain carries TRBV19 and TRBJ2-3; possible D gene TRBD2, 6 bases. V was pared by 1 base and J by 2 bases, with 13 bases between. Germline V gene lookup returns CDR1 LNHDA and CDR2 SQIVND (reference sequence). The length of the CDR3 is 16 residues. The CDR3 region is CASSIGVGTPTDTQYF. The CDR3 region has the DNA TGTGCCAGTAGTATAGGTGTGGGGACTCCCACAGATACGCAGTATTTT.

The V and J genes are TRBV6-5 and TRBJ1-2, with 10 bases matching TRBD1. J lost 4 bases, V lost 4 bases, and 3 bases had no gene match. Germline CDR1 is MNHEY and CDR2 is SVGAGI. The CDR3 loop spans 14 amino acids. The CDR3 DNA is TGTGCCAGCAGTTCGCGGACAGGGGGCTATGGCTACACCTTC. Protein product: CASSSRTGGYGYTF.

V gene TRBV11-3 combines with J gene TRBJ2-3; 16 nucleotides match TRBD2. The CDR3 runs to 17 residues. CDR1 SGHNT and CDR2 YENEEA come from the germline V gene. Trimming cost V 0 bases and J 6 bases; bases outside gene matches: 3. The CDR3 bases are TGTGCCAGCAGCTTAGATGGGACTAGCGGGGGGGGCGATACGCAGTATTTT. This codes for CASSLDGTSGGGDTQYF.

The rearrangement uses TRBV4-1 and TRBJ1-1; tentative D call: TRBD1 (6 bases). Germline values: CDR1 MGHRA, CDR2 YSYEKL. Trimming left V 1 base short and J 4 bases short, with 22 bases between. The CDR3 is 18 amino acids. CDR3 in amino acids: CASSQVLIRGRSSTEAFF. CDR3 nucleotides: TGCGCCAGCAGCCAAGTTCTAATCAGGGGAAGGTCGAGCACTGAAGCTTTCTTT.

CDR3 sequence reads: CASSFGGQVAEPQHF. The DNA for the CDR3 is TGTGCCAGCAGCTTTGGAGGGCAGGTGGCAGAGCCCCAGCATTTT. V and J are TRBV5-8 and TRBJ1-5; no definite D call. CDR3 length: 15 residues. Germline V gene sequence: CDR1 SGHTS, CDR2 YDEGEE. The V end lost 2 bases, the J end lost 8 bases, and 17 bases lay between the germline ends.

In this sample, this clone turned up a few times. CDR3 DNA: TGTGCCAGCAGTGACCCACAGTCATATAGCAATCAGCCCCAGCATTTT. Protein: CASSDPQSYSNQPQHF. This chain connects TRBV6-2 or TRBV6-3 to TRBJ1-5, with no clear D. There are 16 residues in the CDR3. V was trimmed by 5 bases and J by 0 bases, leaving 14 bases between them. The V gene's germline CDR1 is MNHEY and CDR2 SVGEGT.

This clone occurred a few times. V gene TRBV30 combines with J gene TRBJ2-7; 9 bases are a match to TRBD1. The V gene's germline CDR1 is GTSNPN and CDR2 SVGIG (reference sequence). CDR3 length: 12 residues. V trimming: 5 bases; J trimming: 7 bases; junction bases outside the gene matches: 6. This CDR3 reads CAWHRGRWEQYF. The CDR3 DNA is TGTGCCTGGCACAGGGGGCGGTGGGAGCAGTACTTC.

This clone was observed a handful of times. The chain has TRBV29-1 and TRBJ2-1; 13 bases fit TRBD2. Trimming removed 3 bases from V and 7 bases from J; junction bases left unmatched: 6. The CDR3 extends over 15 amino acids. Germline values: CDR1 SQVTM, CDR2 ANQGSEA. The DNA of the CDR3 is TGCAGCGTTGAGACTAGCGGGGGGTACCCGAATGAGCAGTTCTTC. This codes for CSVETSGGYPNEQFF.

This chain connects TRBV28 to TRBJ1-5, with a weak D call TRBD1 (5 bases). Germline V gene data show CDR1 as MDHEN and CDR2 as SYDVKM. The CDR3 extends over 14 amino acids. The ends were cut back, 7 bases at V and 3 bases at J, with 13 bases in the middle. The CDR3, as DNA: TGTGCCAGCATCACAGACAGTATCAATCAGCCCCAGCATTTT. Translating gives CASITDSINQPQHF.

The CDR3 DNA is TGTGCCAGCAGTTCCCAGGGAAAGGACTACGAGCAGTACTTC. Translation gives CASSSQGKDYEQYF. The chain couples TRBV6-2 or TRBV6-3 to TRBJ2-7; TRBD1 might be the D (5 bases). Germline lookup yields CDR1 MNHEY and CDR2 SVGEGT. CDR3 size: 14 residues. V shed 4 bases and J shed 3 bases, with 13 bases lying between them.

J is TRBJ2-4 and V is TRBV28; TRBD2 might be the D (6 bases). CDR1 is MDHEN and CDR2 is SYDVKM in the germline V gene. The CDR3 spans 17 residues. V was shortened by 5 bases and J by 0 bases, with 17 bases between the two germline ends. The CDR3 sequence: CASSPARDSLAKNIQYF. The CDR3 DNA follows: TGTGCCAGCAGTCCAGCCCGGGACTCACTAGCCAAAAACATTCAGTACTTC.

The chain recombines TRBV11-2 with TRBJ2-1; 7 positions agree with TRBD1. There are 13 residues in the CDR3. CDR1 and CDR2 (germline): SGHAT, FQNNGV. V trimming: 5 bases; J trimming: 5 bases; junction bases outside the gene matches: 3. The CDR3 coding sequence is TGTGCCAGCAGCCCGGACAGGAACAATGAGCAGTTCTTC. As protein: CASSPDRNNEQFF.

The chain is built from TRBV2 and TRBJ1-2, with D possibly matching TRBD1 (6 bases). Germline assignment: CDR1 SNHLY and CDR2 FYNNEI. V lost 8 bases to trimming and J lost 2 bases, with 15 bases between them. The CDR3 loop spans 14 amino acids. The CDR3: CASDPHRVNYGYTF. The CDR3 bases are TGTGCCAGCGACCCCCACAGGGTCAACTATGGCTACACCTTC. The full variable domain, its missing parts supplied by reference TRBV2 and TRBJ1-2, is EPEVTQTPSHQVTQMGQEVILRCVPISNHLYFYWYRQILGQKVEFLVSFYNNEISEKSEIFDDQFSVERPDGSNFTLKIRSTKLEDSAMYFCASDPHRVNYGYTFGSGTRLTVV.

This clone showed up just a few times. V and J are TRBV6-5 and TRBJ1-6, with TRBD1 matching 7 bases. Germline-derived CDR1 and CDR2 are MNHEY and SVGAGI. The CDR3 runs to 14 residues. Losses at the gene ends were 6 bases for V and 7 bases for J; bases not matched to a gene: 6. Here the CDR3 reads CASSSGTANSPLHF. CDR3 nucleotide sequence: TGTGCCAGCAGCTCCGGGACAGCCAATTCACCCCTCCACTTT.

This sequence joins TRBV5-1 and TRBJ1-6, with D unclear. The V and J ends lost 0 bases and 10 bases respectively, with 17 bases between them. The CDR3 has 16 amino acids. Per germline, CDR1 SGHRS and CDR2 YFSETQ. CDR3: CASSLVQRGGASPLHF. The CDR3 DNA follows: TGCGCCAGCAGCTTGGTCCAGCGGGGAGGTGCATCACCCCTCCACTTT.

The chain has TRBV6-5 and TRBJ2-5; 9 nucleotides line up with TRBD1. J lost 9 bases, V lost 8 bases, and 13 bases had no gene match. The CDR3 is made up of 14 amino acids. Germline CDR1 and CDR2: MNHEY and SVGAGI. For the CDR3, the DNA is TGTGCCAGCCCCCCAAGTGGGACAGGGTCGGCCCAGTACTTC. It is translated as CASPPSGTGSAQYF.